This T cell receptor beta chain comes out of a study of CD8 T cells in ankylosing spondylitis. Study-wide points: A motif in TCR beta, a set of eight highly homologous variants, appeared characteristic of ankylosing spondylitis blood. Enrichment of disease-linked clones was reportedly significant in matched ankylosing spondylitis synovial fluid.

V lost 0 bases to trimming and J lost 1 base, with 8 bases between them. The V gene's germline CDR1 is LGHNA and CDR2 YNFKEQ. CDR3 length equals 15 residues. Comments on this clonotype: Its target is not known.

As the method for making TCR beta libraries, quantitative 5'-RACE with molecular barcodes was used. MiXCR, run by TCRdb on the 5' RACE reads, gives a single entry per CDR3 protein. The table has around 39,000 distinct CDR3 sequences, around 15% seen once. The TCR comes from a male donor with ankylosing spondylitis. J is TRBJ2-3 and V is TRBV4-2; D may be TRBD2 (6 bases). Material: synovial fluid, either unsorted or a sorted T cell fraction (not recorded which). This CDR3 is CASSQDERGTDTQYF. Written as DNA, the CDR3 is TGTGCCAGCAGCCAAGATGAGCGGGGCACAGATACGCAGTATTTT.